This TCR beta chain was profiled in a study of response to subunit inactivated influenza vaccine. General study findings and limits: Each seasonal influenza vaccination, the authors suggested, recruits few new T cells.

The J segment lost 5 bases and the V segment lost 6 bases, leaving 7 bases of the junction unmatched. The CDR3 consists of 14 residues. Germline V lookup: CDR1 MGHDK, CDR2 SYGVNS. In regard to this clonotype: What it binds is unknown.

TCRdb re-analysed the RT-PCR reads in MiXCR, keeping a single row per CDR3 protein. The repertoire consists of fewer than 800,000 distinct CDR3 sequences, with 15% to 19% occurring once and the leading ten covering roughly 12%. The receptor comes from a man aged 50 to 60 who received an inactivated influenza vaccine. The input for sequencing was PBMCs from blood, taken 11 to 12 days after vaccination. The chain employs TRBV25-1 and TRBJ2-7; 10 bases are a match to TRBD2. The DNA for the CDR3 is TGTGCCAGCAGGGAGAGCGGGAGGGGGAACGAGCAGTACTTC. It yields the protein CASRESGRGNEQYF.